The T cell receptor (beta chain) described here comes from a study of T cell responses to AZD1222 COVID-19 vaccine. Study-wide findings and caveats: There were mostly white British donors and more females than males, and clonal diversity was possibly underestimated. Nearly half of the spike-specific TCRs reportedly recognize variant regions that carry no mutations. With two AZD1222 doses given, Spike-specific TCR breadth and depth both rose.

As regards this clone: The antigen remains unidentified.

CDR1 and CDR2 from the germline V gene are LNHNV and YYDKDF (reference sequence). This CDR3 has 15 residues. V lost 5 bases and J lost 7; bases outside the gene matches: 10. Sequenced by immunoSEQ multiplex PCR; TCRdb stores in-frame clones only, minus some. The table shows more than 110,000 clones, with about 92% occurring only once. Researchers grouped second doses given at about 4 or about 12 weeks into one pool. The sample was peripheral blood, taken 28 days after the second AZD1222 dose. This chain uses TRBV15 with TRBJ1-4; 7 nucleotides align to TRBD1. The receptor comes from an adult who received the AZD1222 COVID-19 vaccine. Written as DNA, the CDR3 is TGTGCCACCAGCCCTTGGCAGGGGGGTGGTGAAAAACTGTTTTTT. Amino acids: CATSPWQGGGEKLFF.